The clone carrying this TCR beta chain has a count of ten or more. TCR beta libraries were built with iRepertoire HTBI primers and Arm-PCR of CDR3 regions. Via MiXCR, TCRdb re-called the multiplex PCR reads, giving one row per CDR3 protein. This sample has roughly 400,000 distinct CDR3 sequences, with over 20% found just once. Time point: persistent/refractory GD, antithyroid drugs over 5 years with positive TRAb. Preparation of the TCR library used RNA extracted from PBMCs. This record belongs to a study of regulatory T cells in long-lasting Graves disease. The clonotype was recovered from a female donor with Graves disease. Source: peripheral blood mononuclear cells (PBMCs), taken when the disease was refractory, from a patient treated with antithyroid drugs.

The DNA of the CDR3 is TGTGCCAGCAAGGGGGAGTACCAAGAGACCCAGTACTTC. Residues: CASKGEYQETQYF. The rearrangement links TRBV6-1 to TRBJ2-5; possibly TRBD1 for D (6 bases). The CDR3 is made up of 13 amino acids. V was shortened by 7 bases and J by 0 bases, with 9 bases between the two germline ends. Germline loops: CDR1 MNHNS, CDR2 SASEGT.